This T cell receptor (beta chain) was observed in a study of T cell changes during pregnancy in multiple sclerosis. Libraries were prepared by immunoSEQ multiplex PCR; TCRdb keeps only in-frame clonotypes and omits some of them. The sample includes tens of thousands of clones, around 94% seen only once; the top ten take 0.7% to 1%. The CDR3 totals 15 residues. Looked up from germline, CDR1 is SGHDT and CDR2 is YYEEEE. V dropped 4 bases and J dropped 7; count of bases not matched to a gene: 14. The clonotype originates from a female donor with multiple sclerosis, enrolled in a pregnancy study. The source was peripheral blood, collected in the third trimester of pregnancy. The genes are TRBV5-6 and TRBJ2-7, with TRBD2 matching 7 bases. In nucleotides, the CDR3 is TGTGCCAGCAGCCTGGGGACTACCGCATGGGGGGAGCAGTACTTC. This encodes CASSLGTTAWGEQYF.